Below are 21 T cell receptor beta chains sequenced from a single sample in a study of T cells in Graves' hyperthyroidism and ophthalmopathy (dated by TCRdb to between 2017 and 2020). Receptor amplification or capture employed multiplex PCR. The instrument was an Illumina HiSeq 2000. Amplification of TCR beta CDR3 regions was carried out from RNA transcripts. A first-round RT-PCR of the TCR CDR3 used the HTBI primer set with the Qiagen OneStep RT-PCR kit. TCRdb itself trimmed the public reads at Q25 with fastp, ran MiXCR and retained productive beta chains. Each entry merges the rows of one CDR3 protein and shows their most common DNA and genes. The sample yields approximately 380,000 distinct CDR3 sequences; around 15% were counted once. Approximately 27% of the sample lies in the top ten. The sample was blood. These receptors were obtained from a man aged 50 to 60 with Graves' ophthalmopathy.

This clonotype was observed many times. The chain couples TRBV30 to TRBJ2-1; no clear D gene. The germline V gene encodes CDR1 GTSNPN and CDR2 SVGIG (reference sequence). Trimming left V 2 bases short and J 8 bases short, with 4 bases between. CDR3 length equals 10 residues. For the CDR3, the DNA is TGTGCCTGGAGTTTTGATGAGCAGTTCTTC. Amino acid sequence: CAWSFDEQFF.

This clonotype came up many times. V usage is TRBV6-1 and J usage is TRBJ1-2, with a tentative D call TRBD1 (6 bases). The V gene's germline CDR1 is MNHNS and CDR2 SASEGT. Between the trimmed V and J ends, which lost 4 bases and 4 bases, there was a span of 13 bases. This CDR3 region has 14 residues. The DNA for the CDR3 is TGTGCCAGCAGTGCCGCACAGGGAGGCTATGGCTACACCTTC. Translating gives CASSAAQGGYGYTF.

V gene TRBV15 combines with J gene TRBJ2-6; D unclear. This CDR3 is built from 14 residues. Trimming took 0 bases from V and 4 from J, leaving 4 bases between them. The V gene's germline CDR1 is LNHNV and CDR2 YYDKDF (reference sequence). CDR3 DNA sequence: TGTGCCACCAGCAGAGATGCGGGGGCCAACGTCCTGACTTTC. Translation: CATSRDAGANVLTF.

This clonotype was observed at least ten times. The chain links TRBV5-1 to TRBJ2-1, with 9 bases matching TRBD2. V lost 7 bases, J lost 0 bases, and 5 bases stayed unmatched. This CDR3 is 15 amino acids long. CDR1 SGHRS and CDR2 YFSETQ come from the germline V gene. The CDR3 DNA follows: TGCGCCAGCGGAAATAGCGGGAGCTCCTACAATGAGCAGTTCTTC. It encodes CASGNSGSSYNEQFF.

Comments on this clonotype: With a much larger clone just one base away, this may be a read error. J is TRBJ2-7 and V is TRBV6-1; TRBD2 aligns across 11 bases. CDR3 length: 14 residues. Trimming at V came to 7 bases and at J to 3 bases, leaving 5 bases not matched to a gene. Germline CDR1 and CDR2: MNHNS and SASEGT. The CDR3 here is CASNLAGGLYEQYF. The CDR3 coding sequence is TGTGCCAGCAATCTAGCGGGAGGACTCTACGAGCAGTACTTC.

This clonotype was seen more than once but under ten times. This CDR3 is CAISESQGPALYNEQFF. In nucleotides, the CDR3 is TGTGCCATCAGTGAGAGTCAGGGGCCCGCCTTATACAATGAGCAGTTCTTC. The chain combines TRBV10-3 with TRBJ2-1, with D possibly matching TRBD1 (6 bases). Germline V lookup: CDR1 ENHRY, CDR2 SYGVKD. With 2 bases removed from V and 4 bases from J, the gap between germline ends came to 18 bases. There are 17 residues in the CDR3.

This clonotype was seen a handful of times. The CDR3 DNA reads as TGTGCCAGCTGGACCTATCTTTTTAGCAATCAGCCCCAGCATTTT. This sequence encodes CASWTYLFSNQPQHF. The chain couples TRBV7-8 to TRBJ1-5; D is unresolved. Per germline, CDR1 SGHVS and CDR2 FQNEAQ. Trimming left V 8 bases short and J 0 bases short, with 14 bases between. This CDR3 has 15 amino acids.

This clonotype occurred a few times. The rearrangement joins TRBV27 to TRBJ1-4; 7 bases fit TRBD1. Per germline, CDR1 MNHEY and CDR2 SMNVEV (reference sequence). Trimming cost V 2 bases and J 11 bases; bases outside gene matches: 8. This CDR3 has 14 amino acids. The CDR3 sequence: CASSLTAGTDKLFF. The CDR3 DNA reads as TGTGCCAGCAGTTTAACCGCCGGGACAGATAAACTGTTTTTT. The full variable domain, with the rest looked up from reference TRBV27 and TRBJ1-4, is EAQVTQNPRYLITVTGKKLTVTCSQNMNHEYMSWYRQDPGLGLRQIYYSMNVEVTDKGDVPEGYKVSRKEKRNFPLILESPSPNQTSLYFCASSLTAGTDKLFFGSGTQLSVL.

This clonotype appeared many times. The chain combines TRBV2 with TRBJ2-7; the match to TRBD2 covers 10 bases. The CDR3 is made up of 23 amino acids. CDR1 SNHLY and CDR2 FYNNEI come from the germline V gene. Trimming took 3 bases from V and 0 from J; bases not matched to a gene: 26. The CDR3 coding sequence is TGTGCCAGCAGTGACTCAGACGGGACAGGAGGCCTAGCGGGAGCTAAGACCTCCTACGAGCAGTACTTC. Translating it yields CASSDSDGTGGLAGAKTSYEQYF.

This clonotype was counted ten times or more. V is TRBV19 and J is TRBJ1-1; D is unclear. The V end was cut by 3 bases, the J end by 4 bases, with 18 bases between. This CDR3 spans 16 amino acids. The germline V gene has CDR1 LNHDA and CDR2 SQIVND (reference sequence). The CDR3 here is CASSIFSAGFGTEAFF. In DNA, the CDR3 is TGTGCCAGTAGTATCTTTTCCGCGGGGTTTGGCACTGAAGCTTTCTTT.

The V gene is TRBV6-1, the J gene TRBJ2-1; the match to TRBD2 covers 11 bases. The CDR3 is made up of 15 amino acids. CDR1 is MNHNS, CDR2 SASEGT, per germline. J gave up 5 bases and V 3 bases, and 3 bases lay outside the gene matches. CDR3 DNA: TGTGCCAGCAGTGACGTAGCGGGAGGGCACAATGAGCAGTTCTTC. It specifies CASSDVAGGHNEQFF.

Ten or more counts support this clonotype. J is TRBJ2-6 and V is TRBV28; 10 bases align to TRBD2. CDR3 length: 17 amino acids. V lost 8 bases and J lost 2; bases outside the gene matches: 9. The germline V gene encodes CDR1 MDHEN and CDR2 SYDVKM. Written as DNA, the CDR3 is TGTGCCAGCGTGAGGCTAGCGGGAGTTCCTGGGGCCAACGTCCTGACTTTC. This codes for CASVRLAGVPGANVLTF.

This clonotype turned up a few times. V usage is TRBV29-1 and J usage is TRBJ2-1, with a weak D call TRBD2 (6 bases). Germline values: CDR1 SQVTM, CDR2 ANQGSEA. Trimming took off 8 bases at V and 7 bases at J, with 21 bases between the two ends. This CDR3 region has 14 residues. CDR3 sequence reads: CSRPKRREVNEQFF. CDR3 in DNA: TGCAGCAGACCAAAACGGCGGGAAGTAAATGAGCAGTTCTTC.

This clonotype was detected a few times. V usage is TRBV12-3 or TRBV12-4 and J usage is TRBJ2-7; no definite D call. The V gene lost 6 bases and the J gene lost 6 bases, with 9 bases spanning the gap. CDR3 length: 11 amino acids. The CDR3: CASSRLSEQYF. The CDR3 region has the DNA TGTGCCAGCAGCCGCTTGAGCGAGCAGTACTTC.

This clonotype appeared many times. The rearrangement uses TRBV28 and TRBJ2-5; 10 bases align to TRBD2. From germline, CDR1 is MDHEN and CDR2 SYDVKM. V lost 8 bases, J lost 2 bases, and 5 bases stayed unmatched. This CDR3 has 14 residues. CDR3 loop: CASASSGSQETQYF. The CDR3 coding sequence is TGTGCCAGCGCTTCTAGCGGGAGTCAAGAGACCCAGTACTTC.

The rearrangement uses TRBV24-1 and TRBJ2-3; 7 nucleotides match TRBD2. CDR1 KGHDR and CDR2 SFDVKD come from the germline V gene. Trimming cost V 4 bases and J 3 bases; bases outside gene matches: 15. CDR3 length equals 18 residues. CDR3 coding DNA: TGTGCCACCAGTGACACCCGCCGCAGGGAGGGCCCTACAGATACGCAGTATTTT. Amino acid sequence: CATSDTRRREGPTDTQYF.

This clonotype was recorded at least ten times. The chain employs TRBV12-3 or TRBV12-4 and TRBJ2-7; 8 bases map to TRBD1. The ends lost 5 bases at V and 7 bases at J; junction bases unmatched: 4. The CDR3 consists of 12 residues. The CDR3 DNA reads as TGTGCCAGCAGTCAGGGGGCGGGAGAGCAGTACTTC. It encodes CASSQGAGEQYF.

Written as DNA, the CDR3 is TGCAGTGTTATGACAACAACTAATGAAAAACTGTTTTTT. This encodes CSVMTTTNEKLFF. The J gene is TRBJ1-4, the V gene TRBV20-1; no definite D call. Germline values: CDR1 DFQATT, CDR2 SNEGSKA (reference sequence). The CDR3 has 13 amino acids. Trimming pared 7 bases from V and 0 bases from J, leaving 9 bases between.

The chain links TRBV5-6 to TRBJ2-3; 7 nucleotides align to TRBD2. CDR1 and CDR2 (germline): SGHDT, YYEEEE. V lost 4 bases, J lost 0 bases, and 5 bases stayed unmatched. This CDR3 is 15 amino acids long. This chain's CDR3 is CASSNSGASTDTQYF. CDR3 DNA: TGTGCCAGCAGCAACAGCGGGGCTAGCACAGATACGCAGTATTTT.

This clonotype came up many times. The chain has TRBV30 and TRBJ2-1, with unresolved D. V was cut by 5 bases and J by 4 bases, with 6 bases left in between. The germline gives CDR1 GTSNPN, CDR2 SVGIG (reference sequence). This CDR3 is 11 amino acids long. In nucleotides, the CDR3 is TGTGCCTGGGATAATTACAATGAGCAGTTCTTC. Its protein product is CAWDNYNEQFF.

The V gene is TRBV30, the J gene TRBJ2-2; D not resolved. Germline CDR1 is GTSNPN and CDR2 is SVGIG (reference sequence). Trimming took 4 bases from V and 4 from J, leaving 10 bases between them. The CDR3 runs 13 residues. Here the CDR3 DNA reads TGTGCCTGGATGTCTGACATCACCGGGGAGCTGTTTTTT. Translating it yields CAWMSDITGELFF.